A single sample gave rise to the 9 T cell receptor beta chains below, sequenced in a study of blood T cell repertoires in COVID-19. TCRdb's table, derived via immunoSEQ multiplex PCR, lists solely in-frame clones and lacks some. The sample has 95,000 to 110,000 clones, 87% seen once; the top ten hold roughly 15%. Sequencing was done on a sample of peripheral blood. Every receptor here comes from a man aged 50-60 years with acute or convalescent COVID-19.

This clone came up once. The genes are TRBV10-3 and TRBJ2-7; D possibly corresponds to TRBD2 (7 bases). V lost 8 bases to trimming and J lost 9 bases, with 17 bases between them. In germline, CDR1 is ENHRY, CDR2 SYGVKD. The CDR3 consists of 12 residues. The DNA of the CDR3 is TGTGCCATCTCCCCGGGCGGGGGCGGGCAGTACTTC. Its translation is CAISPGGGGQYF.

The rearrangement links TRBV3-1 (or the pseudogene TRBV3-2) to TRBJ2-1; possibly TRBD1 for D (5 bases). V was shortened by 1 base and J by 11 bases, with 12 bases between the two germline ends. The CDR3 is made up of 13 amino acids. Germline lookup yields CDR1 LGHDT and CDR2 YNNKEL (reference sequence). CDR3 bases: TGTGCCAGCAGCCAAGGGTCGGACACTAAGCAGTTCTTC. Amino acids: CASSQGSDTKQFF.

This rearrangement joins TRBV5-1 to TRBJ2-3; 12 bases line up with TRBD2. The germline V gene encodes CDR1 SGHRS and CDR2 YFSETQ. CDR3 length: 17 amino acids. The J segment lost 5 bases and the V segment lost 2 bases, leaving 9 bases of the junction unmatched. CDR3 in DNA: TGCGCCAGCAGCTTCCGAAGACTAGCGGGAGATAGAGATACGCAGTATTTT. Translating gives CASSFRRLAGDRDTQYF.

The rearrangement uses TRBV28 and TRBJ1-6; 9 bases line up with TRBD1. V lost 7 bases to trimming and J lost 9 bases; unmatched junction nucleotides: 7. Germline lookup yields CDR1 MDHEN and CDR2 SYDVKM. There are 14 residues in the CDR3. The CDR3 bases are TGTGCCAGCACCCCTCGACAGGGGGGTTCACCCCTCCACTTT. This sequence encodes CASTPRQGGSPLHF.

The chain carries TRBV5-4 and TRBJ2-2; D is possibly TRBD2 (5 bases). Per the germline V gene, CDR1 is SGHNT and CDR2 is YYREEE (reference sequence). CDR3 length: 15 residues. V shed 0 bases and J shed 3 bases, with 9 bases lying between them. The CDR3 protein is CASSLGLADTGELFF. The CDR3 region has the DNA TGTGCCAGCAGCTTGGGCCTAGCAGACACCGGGGAGCTGTTTTTT.

The J gene is TRBJ2-7, the V gene TRBV11-2, with D perhaps TRBD2 (6 bases). The V gene lost 4 bases and the J gene lost 4 bases, with 26 bases spanning the gap. Germline V gene data show CDR1 as SGHAT and CDR2 as FQNNGV. CDR3 length: 18 residues. CDR3 in DNA: TGTGCCAGCAGCTCCCCTCGCAGGACTACCCTCTGGGGTTACGAGCAGTACTTC. Amino acids: CASSSPRRTTLWGYEQYF.

V and J are TRBV18 and TRBJ2-3; the D gene is possibly TRBD2 (5 bases). Looked up from germline, CDR1 is KGHSH and CDR2 is LQKENI. Trimming removed 3 bases at V and 4 bases at J, with 14 bases between. This CDR3 comprises 15 residues. CDR3 amino acids: CASSPPGVDSDTQYF. The CDR3 DNA is TGTGCCAGCTCACCTCCCGGGGTAGATTCAGATACGCAGTATTTT.

V is TRBV19 and J is TRBJ2-3; 8 bases map to TRBD2. The CDR3 runs 15 residues. The germline gives CDR1 LNHDA, CDR2 SQIVND (reference sequence). With 3 bases clipped from V and 4 bases from J, the junction kept 6 bases outside the gene matches. Written as DNA, the CDR3 is TGTGCCAGTAGTATCCGCGGGAGGCTGTCAGATACGCAGTATTTT. Residues: CASSIRGRLSDTQYF.

The chain carries TRBV10-3 and TRBJ2-7, with 8 nucleotides matching TRBD2. Germline values: CDR1 ENHRY, CDR2 SYGVKD. This CDR3 spans 15 amino acids. The V segment lost 6 bases and the J segment 5 bases; nucleotides outside the gene matches: 12. CDR3 residues: CAISRGGGSTHEQYF. The CDR3 nucleotides are TGTGCCATCAGCCGGGGGGGCGGGAGTACCCACGAGCAGTACTTC.